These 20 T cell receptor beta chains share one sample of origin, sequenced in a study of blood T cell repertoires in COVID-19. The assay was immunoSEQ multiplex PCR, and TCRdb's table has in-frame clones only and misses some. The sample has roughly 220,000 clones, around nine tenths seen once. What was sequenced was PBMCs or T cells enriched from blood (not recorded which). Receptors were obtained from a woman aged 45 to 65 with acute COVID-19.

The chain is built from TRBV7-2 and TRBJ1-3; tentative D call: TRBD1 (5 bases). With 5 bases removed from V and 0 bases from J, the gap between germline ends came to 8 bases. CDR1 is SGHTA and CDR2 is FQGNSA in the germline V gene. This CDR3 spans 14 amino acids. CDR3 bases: TGTGCCAGCAGCACAGGCATCTCTGGAAACACCATATATTTT. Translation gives CASSTGISGNTIYF.

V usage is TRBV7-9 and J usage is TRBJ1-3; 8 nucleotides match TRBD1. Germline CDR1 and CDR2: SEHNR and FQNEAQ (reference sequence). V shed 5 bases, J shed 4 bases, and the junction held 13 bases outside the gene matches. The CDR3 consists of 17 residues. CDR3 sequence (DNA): TGTGCCAGCAGCCCCCCGTCGGGCAGGGGGCCAGGAAACACCATATATTTT. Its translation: CASSPPSGRGPGNTIYF.

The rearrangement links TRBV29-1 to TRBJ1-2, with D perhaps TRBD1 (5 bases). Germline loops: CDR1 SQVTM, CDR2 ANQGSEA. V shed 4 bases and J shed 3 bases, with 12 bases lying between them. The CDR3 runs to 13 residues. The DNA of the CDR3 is TGCAGCGTTGCGCAGGGCGCGGACTATGGCTACACCTTC. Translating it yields CSVAQGADYGYTF.

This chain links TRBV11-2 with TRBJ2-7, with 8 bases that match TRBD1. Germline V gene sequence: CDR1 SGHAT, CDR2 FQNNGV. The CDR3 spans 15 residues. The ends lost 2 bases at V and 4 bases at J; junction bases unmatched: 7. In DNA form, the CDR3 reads TGTGCCAGCAGCTTACCGCGGACAGGGACTTACGAGCAGTACTTC. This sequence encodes CASSLPRTGTYEQYF.

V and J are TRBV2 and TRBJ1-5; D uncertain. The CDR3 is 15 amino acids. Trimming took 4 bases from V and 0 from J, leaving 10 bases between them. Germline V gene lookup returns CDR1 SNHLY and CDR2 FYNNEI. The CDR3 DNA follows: TGTGCCAGCAGTGCGGGTTCACCTAGCAATCAGCCCCAGCATTTT. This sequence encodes CASSAGSPSNQPQHF.

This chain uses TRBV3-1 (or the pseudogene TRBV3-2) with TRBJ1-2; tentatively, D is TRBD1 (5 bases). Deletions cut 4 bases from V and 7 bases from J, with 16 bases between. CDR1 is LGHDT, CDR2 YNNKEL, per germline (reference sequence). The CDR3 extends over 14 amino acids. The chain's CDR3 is CASSPGGVLSGYTF. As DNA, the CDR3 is TGTGCCAGCAGCCCCGGGGGGGTTCTTAGTGGCTACACCTTC.

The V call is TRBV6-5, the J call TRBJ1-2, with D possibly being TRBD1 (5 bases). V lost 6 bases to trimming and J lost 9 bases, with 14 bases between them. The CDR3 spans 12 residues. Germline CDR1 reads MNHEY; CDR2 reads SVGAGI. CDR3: CASRSQGWSYTF. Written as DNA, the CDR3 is TGTGCCAGCAGATCCCAGGGTTGGAGCTACACCTTC.

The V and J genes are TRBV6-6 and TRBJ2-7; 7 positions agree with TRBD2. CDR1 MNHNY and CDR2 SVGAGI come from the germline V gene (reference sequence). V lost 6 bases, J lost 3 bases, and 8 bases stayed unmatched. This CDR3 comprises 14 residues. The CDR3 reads CASSPSGVRYEQYF. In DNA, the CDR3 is TGTGCCAGCAGCCCTAGCGGAGTCCGCTACGAGCAGTACTTC.

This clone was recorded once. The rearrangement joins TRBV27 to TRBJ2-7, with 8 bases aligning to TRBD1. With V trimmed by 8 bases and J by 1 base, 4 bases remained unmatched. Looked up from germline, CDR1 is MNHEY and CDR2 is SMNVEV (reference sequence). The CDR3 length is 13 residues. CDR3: CASATGASYEQYF. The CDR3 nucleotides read TGTGCCAGCGCGACAGGGGCATCCTACGAGCAGTACTTC.

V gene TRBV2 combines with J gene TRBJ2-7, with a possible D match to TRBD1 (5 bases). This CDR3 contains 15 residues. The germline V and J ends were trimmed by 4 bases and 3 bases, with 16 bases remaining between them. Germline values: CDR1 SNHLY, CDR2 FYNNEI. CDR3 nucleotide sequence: TGTGCCAGCAGTGTGTCCCAGGGATTCAGCTACGAGCAGTACTTC. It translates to CASSVSQGFSYEQYF.

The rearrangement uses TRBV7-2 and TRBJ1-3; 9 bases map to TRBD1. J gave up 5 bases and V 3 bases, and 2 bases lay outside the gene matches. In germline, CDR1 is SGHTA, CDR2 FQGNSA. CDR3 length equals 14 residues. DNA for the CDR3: TGTGCCAGCAGCTTGGGGACAGGGAGAAACACCATATATTTT. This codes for CASSLGTGRNTIYF.

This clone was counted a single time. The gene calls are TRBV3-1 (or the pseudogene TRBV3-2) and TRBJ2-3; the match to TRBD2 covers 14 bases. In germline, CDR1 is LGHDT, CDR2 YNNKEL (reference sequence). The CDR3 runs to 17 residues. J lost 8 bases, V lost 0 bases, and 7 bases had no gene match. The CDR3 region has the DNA TGTGCCAGCAGCCAAGATCTAAGACTAGCGGGAGGGCCTACGCAGTATTTT. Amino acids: CASSQDLRLAGGPTQYF.

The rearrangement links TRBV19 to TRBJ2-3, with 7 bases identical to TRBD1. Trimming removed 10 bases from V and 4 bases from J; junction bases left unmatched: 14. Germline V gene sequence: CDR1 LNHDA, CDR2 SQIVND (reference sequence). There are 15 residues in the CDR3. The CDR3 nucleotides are TGTGCCACAAGGGGGCTGCTTTCATCCTCAGATACGCAGTATTTT. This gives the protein CATRGLLSSSDTQYF.

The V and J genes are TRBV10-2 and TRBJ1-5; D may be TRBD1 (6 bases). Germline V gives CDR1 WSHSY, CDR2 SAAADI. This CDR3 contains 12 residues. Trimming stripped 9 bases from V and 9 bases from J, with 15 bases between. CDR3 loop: CASRAQGGPQHF. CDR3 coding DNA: TGCGCCAGTAGGGCCCAAGGGGGGCCCCAGCATTTT.

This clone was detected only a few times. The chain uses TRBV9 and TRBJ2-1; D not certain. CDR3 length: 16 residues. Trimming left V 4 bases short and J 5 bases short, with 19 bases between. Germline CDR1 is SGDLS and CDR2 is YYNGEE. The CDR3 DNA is TGTGCCAGCAGCCCCCGCCTAGAAAAGTGGAACAATGAGCAGTTCTTC. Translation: CASSPRLEKWNNEQFF.

CDR3 residues: CASSEAGATEAFF. The DNA of the CDR3 is TGTGCCAGCAGTGAAGCGGGGGCCACTGAAGCTTTCTTT. V usage is TRBV2 and J usage is TRBJ1-1; maybe TRBD1 (6 bases). Germline V gene sequence: CDR1 SNHLY, CDR2 FYNNEI. The CDR3 has 13 residues. V was pared by 0 bases and J by 4 bases, with 6 bases between.

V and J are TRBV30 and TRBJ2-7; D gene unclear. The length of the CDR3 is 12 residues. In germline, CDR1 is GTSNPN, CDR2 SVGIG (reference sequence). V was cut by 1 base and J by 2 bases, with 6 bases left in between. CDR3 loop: CAWSGATYEQYF. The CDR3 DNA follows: TGTGCCTGGAGTGGGGCGACCTACGAGCAGTACTTC.

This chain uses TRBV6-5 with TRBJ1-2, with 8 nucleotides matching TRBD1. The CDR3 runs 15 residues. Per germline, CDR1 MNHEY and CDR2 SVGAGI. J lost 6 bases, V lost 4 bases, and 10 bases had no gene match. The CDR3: CASSSGQGGRDGYTF. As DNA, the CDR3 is TGTGCCAGCAGTTCCGGACAGGGAGGGAGGGATGGCTACACCTTC.

In DNA form, the CDR3 reads TGCAGCGTTGAAGAACTATCTAGCGGGAGTCGGAATGAGCAGTTCTTC. This codes for CSVEELSSGSRNEQFF. V usage is TRBV29-1 and J usage is TRBJ2-1; TRBD2 aligns across 10 bases. The V gene end was trimmed by 0 bases and the J gene end by 7 bases; junction bases not matched to a gene: 9. The CDR3 is made up of 16 amino acids. The germline gives CDR1 SQVTM, CDR2 ANQGSEA.

CDR3 in amino acids: CASSRGGDSYEQYF. The CDR3 nucleotides are TGTGCCAGCAGCCGGGGAGGAGACTCCTACGAGCAGTACTTC. This chain connects TRBV3-1 (or the pseudogene TRBV3-2) to TRBJ2-7, with D maybe TRBD2 (6 bases). This CDR3 comprises 14 residues. Germline CDR1 and CDR2: LGHDT and YNNKEL (reference sequence). The V end was cut by 4 bases, the J end by 0 bases, with 10 bases between.